This T cell receptor beta chain was obtained from a study of beta chain features in type 1 diabetes. Study results and caveats: Since sequencing was performed on cDNA, cells with high TCR expression could be over-represented. In comparison with healthy donors, patients had naive, central memory and Treg TCRB repertoires that appeared more similar.

Trimming stripped 3 bases from V and 10 bases from J, with 9 bases between. Looked up from germline, CDR1 is SGHTA and CDR2 is FQGNSA. The CDR3 totals 11 residues. As to this clone: The antigen is undetermined.

The isolated RNA, all of it, was reverse transcribed, so expressed TCRB transcripts were what got sequenced. Naive, central memory and regulatory T cell samples yielded about 4 million reads on average. Some clones are missing from TCRdb's copy, which holds only in-frame ones; the method was immunoSEQ multiplex PCR. The sample lists 130,000 to 150,000 clones; around 8.7% were seen once. The receptor comes from a man aged 18-30 years in good health. The chain links TRBV7-2 to TRBJ2-5; D uncertain. The sample comprised central memory CD4+ T cells from blood. The CDR3 here is CASSFSEVQYF. For the CDR3, the DNA is TGTGCCAGCAGCTTTTCAGAGGTCCAGTACTTC.